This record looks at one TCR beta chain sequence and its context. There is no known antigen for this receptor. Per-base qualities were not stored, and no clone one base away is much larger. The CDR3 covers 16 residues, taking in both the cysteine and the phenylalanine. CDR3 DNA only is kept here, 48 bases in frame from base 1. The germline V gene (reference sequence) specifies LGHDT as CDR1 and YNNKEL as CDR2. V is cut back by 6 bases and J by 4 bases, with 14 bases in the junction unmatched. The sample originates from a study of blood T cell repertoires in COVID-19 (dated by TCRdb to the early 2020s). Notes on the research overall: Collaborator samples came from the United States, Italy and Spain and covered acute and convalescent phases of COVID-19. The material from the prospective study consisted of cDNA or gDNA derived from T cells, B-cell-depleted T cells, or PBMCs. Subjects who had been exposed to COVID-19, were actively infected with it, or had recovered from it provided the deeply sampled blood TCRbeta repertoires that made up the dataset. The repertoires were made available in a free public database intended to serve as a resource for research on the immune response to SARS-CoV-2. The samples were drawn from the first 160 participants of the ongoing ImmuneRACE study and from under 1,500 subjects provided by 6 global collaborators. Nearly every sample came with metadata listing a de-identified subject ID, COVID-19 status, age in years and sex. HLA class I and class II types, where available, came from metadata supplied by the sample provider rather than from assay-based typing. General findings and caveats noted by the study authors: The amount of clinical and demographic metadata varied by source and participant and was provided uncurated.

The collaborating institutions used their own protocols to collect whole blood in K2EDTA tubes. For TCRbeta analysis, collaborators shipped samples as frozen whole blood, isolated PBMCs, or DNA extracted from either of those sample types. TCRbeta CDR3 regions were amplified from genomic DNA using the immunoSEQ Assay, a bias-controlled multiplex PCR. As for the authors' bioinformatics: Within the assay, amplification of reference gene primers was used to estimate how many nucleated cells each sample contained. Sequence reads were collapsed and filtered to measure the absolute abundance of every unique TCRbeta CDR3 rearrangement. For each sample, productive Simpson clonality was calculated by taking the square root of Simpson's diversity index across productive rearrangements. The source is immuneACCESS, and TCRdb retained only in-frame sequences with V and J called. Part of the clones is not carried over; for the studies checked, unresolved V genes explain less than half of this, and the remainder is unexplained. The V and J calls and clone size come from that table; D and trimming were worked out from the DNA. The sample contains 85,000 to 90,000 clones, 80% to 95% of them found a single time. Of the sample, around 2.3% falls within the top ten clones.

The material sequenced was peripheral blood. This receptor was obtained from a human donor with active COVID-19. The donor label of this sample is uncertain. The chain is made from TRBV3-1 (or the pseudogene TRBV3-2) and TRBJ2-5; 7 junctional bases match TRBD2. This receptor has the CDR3 CASSTTTSVLAETQYF. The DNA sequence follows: TGTGCCAGCAGTACTACAACTAGCGTATTAGCAGAGACCCAGTACTTC.